These 19 T cell receptor beta chains were all obtained from the same sample, sequenced in a study of T cells after posttransplantation cyclophosphamide. Repertoires were generated with immunoSEQ multiplex PCR, while TCRdb's copy carries only in-frame clones and drops some. This sample includes about 37,000 clones with no singletons; its ten biggest clones take up 5.5% to 6%. Sequenced input: PBMCs. These receptors were taken from a man aged 30-40 years in good health and a related stem cell transplant donor.

In its sample, this clone was seen many times. CDR3 amino acids: CASSFRSGGHQETQYF. CDR3 coding DNA: TGTGCCAGCAGTTTCCGAAGCGGGGGGCACCAAGAGACCCAGTACTTC. The rearrangement uses TRBV12-3 or TRBV12-4 and TRBJ2-5; 9 bases are shared with TRBD2. The CDR3 runs to 16 residues. Trimming cost V 3 bases and J 0 bases; bases outside gene matches: 5.

Many counts were recorded for this clone. The V call is TRBV10-3, the J call TRBJ2-3; TRBD1 or TRBD2 may be the D gene (5 bases each). Between the trimmed V and J ends, which lost 10 bases and 3 bases, there was a span of 14 bases. CDR1 ENHRY and CDR2 SYGVKD come from the germline V gene. The CDR3 runs 13 residues. CDR3 DNA sequence: TGTGCCACCGCCGAGAGGGGTACAGATACGCAGTATTTT. Translating gives CATAERGTDTQYF.

This clone was picked up many times. The V call is TRBV4-1, the J call TRBJ1-4; 7 nucleotides match TRBD1. From germline, CDR1 is MGHRA and CDR2 YSYEKL. The CDR3 covers 18 residues. Germline trimming cut 0 bases from V and 0 bases from J; bases unmatched to any gene: 7. CDR3 amino acids: CASSQDQGQGATNEKLFF. As DNA, the CDR3 is TGCGCCAGCAGCCAAGATCAAGGGCAGGGGGCAACTAATGAAAAACTGTTTTTT.

The V and J genes are TRBV14 and TRBJ1-2, with unresolved D. Trimming pared 0 bases from V and 1 base from J, leaving 9 bases between. The CDR3 length is 15 residues. Germline V gene lookup returns CDR1 SGHDN and CDR2 FVKESK. In DNA, the CDR3 is TGTGCCAGCAGCCAAGAAGGAGACTATAACTATGGCTACACCTTC. This translates into CASSQEGDYNYGYTF.

This clone was counted ten times or more. The chain uses TRBV5-1 and TRBJ2-2; weak D call: TRBD1 (6 bases). Germline lookup yields CDR1 SGHRS and CDR2 YFSETQ. The CDR3 has 13 residues. V lost 7 bases, J lost 4 bases, and 11 bases lay in between. The CDR3 is CASSQGSTGELFF. The CDR3 DNA sequence: TGCGCCAGCTCACAGGGAAGCACCGGGGAGCTGTTTTTT.

At least ten counts were recorded for this clone. J is TRBJ1-1 and V is TRBV19, with a weak D call TRBD1 (5 bases). The CDR3 has 13 amino acids. Trimming shortened V by 5 bases and J by 5 bases, and 12 bases separated the two germline ends. The germline gives CDR1 LNHDA, CDR2 SQIVND (reference sequence). The CDR3 is CASSAQGNTEAFF. The CDR3 DNA reads TGTGCCAGTAGTGCTCAGGGTAATACTGAAGCTTTCTTT.

The chain joins TRBV25-1 to TRBJ2-5; D unclear. The V and J ends lost 2 bases and 2 bases respectively, with 12 bases between them. There are 15 residues in the CDR3. Germline V gives CDR1 MGHDK, CDR2 SYGVNS. CDR3 protein: CASSERAVLQETQYF. CDR3 DNA sequence: TGTGCCAGCAGTGAAAGGGCAGTTCTACAAGAGACCCAGTACTTC. Looking up the rest from reference TRBV25-1 and TRBJ2-5 gives the full variable domain: EADIYQTPRYLVIGTGKKITLECSQTMGHDKMYWYQQDPGMELHLIHYSYGVNSTEKGDLSSESTVSRIRTEHFPLTLESARPSHTSQYLCASSERAVLQETQYFGPGTRLLVL.

This clone appeared many times. The chain employs TRBV27 and TRBJ2-7; D could derive from TRBD1 or TRBD2 (5 bases each). CDR1 and CDR2 (germline): MNHEY, SMNVEV (reference sequence). This CDR3 has 15 amino acids. The ends were cut back, 2 bases at V and 3 bases at J, with 14 bases in the middle. The DNA of the CDR3 is TGTGCCAGCAGTTTAAGAAGGGGAGTAAGCTACGAGCAGTACTTC. Encoded protein: CASSLRRGVSYEQYF.

There are many counts of this clone. The chain links TRBV27 to TRBJ1-6; D unclear. This CDR3 contains 16 residues. Per the germline V gene, CDR1 is MNHEY and CDR2 is SMNVEV (reference sequence). Trimming took 2 bases from V and 7 from J, leaving 15 bases between them. The CDR3 DNA follows: TGTGCCAGCAGTTTAGGGCCGGGGTGGAAAAATTCACCCCTCCACTTT. Protein sequence: CASSLGPGWKNSPLHF.

The sample holds many counts of this clone. The CDR3, as DNA: TGTGCCAGCGCGGCGTACTCTGGAAACACCATATATTTT. Translation gives CASAAYSGNTIYF. The chain recombines TRBV2 with TRBJ1-3; D is ambiguous. The CDR3 covers 13 residues. Germline V gives CDR1 SNHLY, CDR2 FYNNEI. V lost 8 bases and J 0 bases, leaving 8 bases between the germline ends.

There are many counts of this clone. The junction differs from germline at one of its ends, possibly a read error. The rearrangement uses TRBV6-5 and TRBJ1-2; tentative D call: TRBD1 (5 bases). The germline CDR1 and CDR2 sequences are MNHEY and SVGAGI. This CDR3 has 14 amino acids. CDR3 residues: CASTYMGGRNGYTF. The CDR3 nucleotides read TGTGCCAGCACTTACATGGGGGGAAGAAACGGCTACACCTTC.

This clone has ten or more counts. The chain employs TRBV4-3 and TRBJ2-5; D might be TRBD2 (6 bases). CDR1 and CDR2 (germline): LGHNA, YSLEER. Trimming took off 1 base at V and 1 base at J, with 10 bases between the two ends. The CDR3 loop spans 15 amino acids. For the CDR3, the DNA is TGCGCCAGCAGCCAAGCGCCCGGGGGCCAAGAGACCCAGTACTTC. Translating gives CASSQAPGGQETQYF.

This clone was detected many times. V and J are TRBV4-1 and TRBJ2-1, with no clear D. In germline, CDR1 is MGHRA, CDR2 YSYEKL. The CDR3 sequence is 13 residues long. The V gene lost 4 bases and the J gene lost 9 bases, with 13 bases spanning the gap. CDR3: CASSPSPQSEQFF. Written as DNA, the CDR3 is TGCGCCAGCAGCCCAAGCCCGCAATCTGAGCAGTTCTTC.

This clone has a count of ten or more. The gene calls are TRBV7-9 and TRBJ1-2; 8 positions agree with TRBD1. The CDR3 covers 15 residues. V lost 5 bases and J lost 7; bases outside the gene matches: 12. CDR1 and CDR2 from the germline V gene are SEHNR and FQNEAQ (reference sequence). DNA for the CDR3: TGTGCCAGCAGCCCCCGACCTCAGGGGGCTACTGGCTACACCTTC. Translated, it gives CASSPRPQGATGYTF. Complete variable domain (other parts from reference TRBV7-9 and TRBJ1-2): DTGVSQNPRHKITKRGQNVTFRCDPISEHNRLYWYRQTLGQGPEFLTYFQNEAQLEKSRLLSDRFSAERPKGSFSTLEIQRTEQGDSAMYLCASSPRPQGATGYTFGSGTRLTVV.

This clone was recorded many times. The chain carries TRBV10-2 and TRBJ2-3; D is unclear. The germline V gene has CDR1 WSHSY and CDR2 SAAADI. The CDR3 extends over 17 amino acids. V lost 0 bases and J lost 0, with 13 bases in between. The CDR3: CASSESRASTSTDTQYF. DNA for the CDR3: TGCGCCAGCAGTGAGTCAAGAGCGTCTACTAGCACAGATACGCAGTATTTT.

Ten or more counts support this clone. The rearrangement uses TRBV6-1 and TRBJ2-7; TRBD2 aligns across 7 bases. V lost 5 bases, J lost 2 bases, and 9 bases stayed unmatched. From germline, CDR1 is MNHNS and CDR2 SASEGT. This CDR3 has 15 residues. Written as DNA, the CDR3 is TGTGCCAGCAGTTCCTTGGTGGGGACTACCTACGAGCAGTACTTC. Translating it yields CASSSLVGTTYEQYF.

There are a few counts of this clone. The rearrangement joins TRBV6-5 to TRBJ1-2; D perhaps matches TRBD1 (5 bases). The CDR3 extends over 13 amino acids. V was pared by 5 bases and J by 5 bases, with 12 bases between. Germline CDR1 and CDR2: MNHEY and SVGAGI. Here the CDR3 DNA reads TGTGCCAGCAGTAATGAACGGGGGTATGGCTACACCTTC. As protein: CASSNERGYGYTF.

This chain joins TRBV5-6 and TRBJ1-2, with D tentatively TRBD1 (5 bases). Per the germline V gene, CDR1 is SGHDT and CDR2 is YYEEEE. V lost 5 bases and J 6 bases, leaving 20 bases between the germline ends. This CDR3 comprises 15 residues. CDR3 nucleotides: TGTGCCAGCAGACCTACAGGAGACCTATTGAATGGCTACACCTTC. Translating it yields CASRPTGDLLNGYTF.

This clone showed up just a few times. The V call is TRBV15, the J call TRBJ2-5; maybe TRBD1 (5 bases). CDR1 and CDR2 from the germline V gene are LNHNV and YYDKDF (reference sequence). V lost 0 bases to trimming and J lost 5 bases, with 25 bases between them. This CDR3 comprises 19 residues. DNA for the CDR3: TGTGCCACCAGCAGAGATAGCCCGACGACGGCAGGGCCCTGGGAGACCCAGTACTTC. Protein: CATSRDSPTTAGPWETQYF.